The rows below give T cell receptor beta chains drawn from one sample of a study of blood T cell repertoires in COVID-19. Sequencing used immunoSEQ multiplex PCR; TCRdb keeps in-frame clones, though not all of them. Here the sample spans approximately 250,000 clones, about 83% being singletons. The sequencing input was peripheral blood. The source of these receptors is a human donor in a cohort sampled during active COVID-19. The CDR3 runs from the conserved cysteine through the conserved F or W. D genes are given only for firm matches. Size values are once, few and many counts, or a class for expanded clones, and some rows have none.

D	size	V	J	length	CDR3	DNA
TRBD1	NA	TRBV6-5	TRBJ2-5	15	CASSSPGQGKETQYF	TGTGCCAGCAGTTCGCCGGGACAGGGTAAAGAGACCCAGTACTTC
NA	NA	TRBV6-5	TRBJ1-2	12	CASSPGNYGYTF	TGTGCCAGCAGCCCAGGAAACTATGGCTACACCTTC
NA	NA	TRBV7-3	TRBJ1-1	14	CASSPLDRPGWAFF	TGTGCCAGCAGCCCCCTGGATAGGCCGGGTTGGGCTTTCTTT
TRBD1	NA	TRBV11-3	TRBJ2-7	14	CASSAGQGSIKQYF	TGTGCCAGCAGCGCTGGACAGGGAAGTATCAAGCAGTACTTC
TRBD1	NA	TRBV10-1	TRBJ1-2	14	CASSESWDSYGYTF	TGCGCCAGCAGTGAGTCCTGGGACAGCTATGGCTACACCTTC
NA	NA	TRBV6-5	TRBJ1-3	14	CASNPKHSGNTIYF	TGTGCCAGCAACCCGAAGCACTCTGGAAACACCATATATTTT
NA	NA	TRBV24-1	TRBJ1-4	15	CATSDYRDGGEKLFF	TGTGCCACCAGTGATTACAGGGATGGGGGAGAAAAACTGTTTTTT
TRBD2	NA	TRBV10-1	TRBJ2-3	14	CASSDSGSTDTQYF	TGCGCCAGCAGTGATAGCGGGAGCACAGATACGCAGTATTTT
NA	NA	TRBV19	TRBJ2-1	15	CASSVGGGYHNEQFF	TGTGCCAGTAGTGTGGGTGGGGGGTACCACAATGAGCAGTTCTTC
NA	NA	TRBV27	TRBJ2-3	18	CASSLRPRASRNTDTQYF	TGTGCCAGCAGTTTAAGGCCCAGGGCCAGTCGTAACACAGATACGCAGTATTTT
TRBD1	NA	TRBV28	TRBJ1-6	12	CASRWTGSPLHF	TGTGCCAGCAGATGGACAGGTTCACCCCTCCACTTT
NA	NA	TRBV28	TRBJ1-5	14	CASSLAGLNQPQHF	TGTGCCAGCAGTTTGGCAGGCCTCAATCAGCCCCAGCATTTT
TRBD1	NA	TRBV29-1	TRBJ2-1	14	CSVDDRGINNEQFF	TGCAGCGTTGATGACAGGGGGATTAACAATGAGCAGTTCTTC
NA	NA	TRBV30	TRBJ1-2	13	CAWSVRRGEGYTF	TGTGCCTGGAGTGTACGGAGGGGAGAAGGCTACACCTTC
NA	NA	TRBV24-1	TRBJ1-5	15	CATSDLTGRGQSQHF	TGTGCCACCAGTGATCTAACAGGGAGGGGTCAATCCCAGCATTTT
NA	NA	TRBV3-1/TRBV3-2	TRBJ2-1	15	CASSQDTRGRDEQFF	TGTGCCAGCAGCCAAGATACAAGGGGTAGGGATGAGCAGTTCTTC
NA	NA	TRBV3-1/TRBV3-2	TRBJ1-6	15	CASSQDGAPNSPLHF	TGTGCCAGCAGCCAAGATGGGGCACCTAATTCACCCCTCCACTTT
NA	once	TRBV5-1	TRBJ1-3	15	CASSTDINSGNTIYF	TGCGCCAGCAGCACGGACATTAACTCTGGAAACACCATATATTTT
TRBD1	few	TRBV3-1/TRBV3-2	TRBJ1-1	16	CASSPQSGQGNTEAFF	TGTGCCAGCAGCCCCCAGTCGGGACAGGGGAACACTGAAGCTTTCTTT
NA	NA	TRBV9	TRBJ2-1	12	CASSVAQAEQFF	TGTGCCAGCAGCGTAGCCCAGGCTGAGCAGTTCTTC
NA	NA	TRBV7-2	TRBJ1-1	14	CASSMDRPVTEAFF	TGTGCCAGCAGCATGGACAGACCCGTGACTGAAGCTTTCTTT
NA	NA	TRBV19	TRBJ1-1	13	CASSMGGNTEAFF	TGTGCCAGTAGTATGGGGGGAAACACTGAAGCTTTCTTT
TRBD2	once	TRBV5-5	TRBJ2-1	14	CASSSTLAGDEQFF	TGTGCCAGCAGCTCGACCCTTGCGGGAGATGAGCAGTTCTTC
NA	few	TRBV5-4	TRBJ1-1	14	CASSALQSNTEAFF	TGTGCCAGCAGCGCTTTACAGTCGAACACTGAAGCTTTCTTT
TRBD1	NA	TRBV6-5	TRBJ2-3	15	CASTSRGPAGREQYF	TGTGCCAGCACCTCCAGGGGGCCGGCCGGCAGGGAGCAGTATTTT
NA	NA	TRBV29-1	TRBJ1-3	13	CSVDIGQGNTIYF	TGCAGCGTTGATATCGGACAGGGAAACACCATATATTTT
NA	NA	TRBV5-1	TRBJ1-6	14	CASSFLQPNSPLHF	TGCGCCAGCAGCTTCCTACAGCCCAATTCACCCCTCCACTTT
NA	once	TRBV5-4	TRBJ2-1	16	CASSLGRLSSYNEQFF	TGTGCCAGCAGCTTGGGCAGGTTATCCTCCTACAATGAGCAGTTCTTC
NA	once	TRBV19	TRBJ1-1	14	CASSISHQNTEAFF	TGTGCCAGTAGTATCTCACATCAGAACACTGAAGCTTTCTTT
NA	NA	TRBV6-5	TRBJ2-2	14	CASSYSRGSGELFF	TGTGCCAGCAGTTACTCGAGGGGGAGCGGGGAGCTGTTTTTT
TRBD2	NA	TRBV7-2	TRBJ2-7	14	CASSLGLAGYEQYF	TGTGCCAGCAGCCTGGGACTAGCGGGCTACGAGCAGTACTTC
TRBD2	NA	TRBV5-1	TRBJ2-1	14	CASSTSGPGNEQFF	TGCGCCAGCAGCACTAGCGGTCCGGGGAATGAGCAGTTCTTC
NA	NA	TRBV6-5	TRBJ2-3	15	CASTGQVAGTDTQYF	TGTGCCAGCACCGGGCAAGTGGCGGGGACAGATACGCAGTATTTT
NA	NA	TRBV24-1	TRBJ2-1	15	CATSDLRDSFNEQFF	TGTGCCACCAGTGATCTCCGGGACTCATTTAATGAGCAGTTCTTC
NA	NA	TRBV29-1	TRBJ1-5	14	CSVISGESNQPQHF	TGCAGCGTGATCTCGGGGGAAAGCAATCAGCCCCAGCATTTT
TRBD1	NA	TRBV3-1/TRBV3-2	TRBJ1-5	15	CASSQGQTGVQPQHF	TGTGCCAGCAGCCAAGGCCAAACAGGGGTTCAGCCCCAGCATTTT
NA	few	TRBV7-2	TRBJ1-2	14	CASSLGGANYGYTF	TGTGCCAGCAGCTTGGGGGGAGCTAACTATGGCTACACCTTC
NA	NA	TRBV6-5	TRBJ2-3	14	CASTRRPSADTQYF	TGTGCCAGCACCCGGAGGCCATCTGCAGATACGCAGTATTTT
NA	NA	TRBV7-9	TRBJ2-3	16	CASSLYPPVSTDTQYF	TGTGCCAGCAGCCTATATCCGCCTGTTAGCACAGATACGCAGTATTTT
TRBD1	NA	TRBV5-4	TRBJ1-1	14	CASSSSGTGGQAFF	TGTGCCAGCAGCTCATCCGGGACAGGGGGCCAAGCTTTCTTT
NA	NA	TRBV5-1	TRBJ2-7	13	CASSGGRAYEQYF	TGCGCCAGCAGCGGGGGCAGGGCCTACGAGCAGTACTTC
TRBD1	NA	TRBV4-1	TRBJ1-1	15	CASSQQGASNTEAFF	TGCGCCAGCAGCCAACAGGGGGCTTCAAACACTGAAGCTTTCTTT
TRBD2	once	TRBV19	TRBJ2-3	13	CASKRGGTDTQYF	TGTGCCAGTAAGCGGGGGGGCACAGATACGCAGTATTTT
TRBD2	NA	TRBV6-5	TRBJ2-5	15	CASRRLAGGLETQYF	TGTGCCAGCAGACGACTAGCGGGGGGATTGGAGACCCAGTACTTC
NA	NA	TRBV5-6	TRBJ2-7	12	CASSSGRYEQYF	TGTGCCAGCAGTTCAGGGAGGTACGAGCAGTACTTC
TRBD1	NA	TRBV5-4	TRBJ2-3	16	CASSPRTGGTTDTQYF	TGTGCCAGCAGCCCCCGGACAGGGGGCACCACAGATACGCAGTATTTT
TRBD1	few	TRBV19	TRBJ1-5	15	CASDTWTGRNQPQHF	TGTGCCAGTGACACCTGGACAGGGCGGAATCAGCCCCAGCATTTT
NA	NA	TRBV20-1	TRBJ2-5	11	CSEREQETQYF	TGCAGCGAGAGGGAGCAAGAGACCCAGTACTTC
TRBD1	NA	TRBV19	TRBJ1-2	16	CATITGGADTDYGYTF	TGTGCCACTATAACAGGGGGCGCGGATACGGACTATGGCTACACCTTC
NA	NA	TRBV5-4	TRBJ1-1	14	CASTPRGGFTEAFF	TGTGCCAGCACACCACGGGGGGGTTTCACTGAAGCTTTCTTT
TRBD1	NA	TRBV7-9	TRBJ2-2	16	CASSSYRGTNTGELFF	TGTGCCAGCAGCTCTTACAGGGGCACGAACACCGGGGAGCTGTTTTTT
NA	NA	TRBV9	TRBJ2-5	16	CASSVGHGGFLETQYF	TGTGCCAGCAGCGTAGGGCATGGAGGTTTCTTAGAGACCCAGTACTTC
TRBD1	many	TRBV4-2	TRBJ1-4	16	CASSQARGQSNEKLFF	TGTGCCAGCAGCCAAGCGAGGGGGCAGTCTAATGAAAAACTGTTTTTT